Following are 29 T cell receptor beta chains from one sample sequenced in a study of cytomegalovirus exposure and HLA in healthy donors (dated by TCRdb to the late 2010s). The method was the immunoSEQ multiplex PCR assay. A mixture of 60 forward primers for TCR Vbeta segments and 13 reverse primers for TCR Jbeta segments was used in the multiplex PCR. TCRdb stores this immuneACCESS table with in-frame sequences only. Part of the clones is absent; in the studies checked, under half of the shortfall reflects unresolved V genes, and no reason is known for the rest. The sample profile shows 85,000 to 100,000 clones; roughly 83% of them were found once. The ten top clones hold 3% to 4% of the sample. The material sequenced was PBMCs. All receptors derive from a male donor in good health and CMV-seropositive.

The chain links TRBV10-3 to TRBJ1-1; D is ambiguous. Per germline, CDR1 ENHRY and CDR2 SYGVKD. This CDR3 comprises 13 residues. V lost 8 bases and J lost 0, with 10 bases in between. The CDR3 spells CAIGGSMNTEAFF. Here the CDR3 DNA reads TGTGCCATCGGTGGCAGTATGAACACTGAAGCTTTCTTT.

The V gene is TRBV7-8, the J gene TRBJ1-2; D call uncertain. V was clipped by 1 base and J by 6 bases, with 9 bases between them. CDR1 is SGHVS and CDR2 is FQNEAQ in the germline V gene. The CDR3 runs to 13 residues. The CDR3 region is CASSLDTQDGYTF. The CDR3 DNA reads TGTGCCAGCAGCTTAGACACACAAGATGGCTACACCTTC.

The chain uses TRBV4-2 and TRBJ1-3, with D unresolved. The CDR3 is 17 amino acids. Per the germline V gene, CDR1 is LGHNA and CDR2 is YNFKEQ. The ends were cut back, 0 bases at V and 0 bases at J, with 12 bases in the middle. CDR3 sequence: CASSQDPAGSSGNTIYF. The CDR3 DNA reads as TGTGCCAGCAGCCAAGATCCGGCCGGGAGCTCTGGAAACACCATATATTTT.

The chain recombines TRBV4-1 with TRBJ1-2; 8 bases match TRBD1. Germline V CDR1 and CDR2: MGHRA, YSYEKL. The CDR3 consists of 15 residues. V lost 2 bases to trimming and J lost 8 bases; unmatched junction nucleotides: 10. CDR3 protein: CASSQRQGRTGGYTF. CDR3 coding DNA: TGCGCCAGCAGCCAACGACAGGGGCGGACTGGCGGCTACACCTTC.

This clone was found once. J is TRBJ2-5 and V is TRBV10-2; 7 bases map to TRBD2. Trimming at V came to 3 bases and at J to 5 bases, leaving 6 bases not matched to a gene. The CDR3 covers 14 residues. Looked up from germline, CDR1 is WSHSY and CDR2 is SAAADI. The CDR3 DNA reads TGCGCCAGCAGTGAAACTAGCGCGGGGGAGACCCAGTACTTC. Protein sequence: CASSETSAGETQYF.

This sequence joins TRBV30 and TRBJ1-2; possibly TRBD1 for D (5 bases). The germline CDR1 and CDR2 sequences are GTSNPN and SVGIG (reference sequence). This CDR3 contains 12 residues. V was shortened by 5 bases and J by 4 bases, with 11 bases between the two germline ends. The DNA of the CDR3 is TGTGCCTGGGGCGACAGACTCTATGGCTACACCTTC. It translates to CAWGDRLYGYTF. Based on the CDR3 plus reference TRBV30 and TRBJ1-2, the full variable domain is SQTIHQWPATLVQPVGSPLSLECTVEGTSNPNLYWYRQAAGRGLQLLFYSVGIGQISSEVPQNLSASRPQDRQFILSSKKLLLSDSGFYLCAWGDRLYGYTFGSGTRLTVV.

The V and J genes are TRBV25-1 and TRBJ2-5; TRBD2 agrees at 7 bases. The J segment lost 1 base and the V segment lost 11 bases, leaving 1 base of the junction unmatched. The CDR3 sequence is 11 residues long. Germline V lookup: CDR1 MGHDK, CDR2 SYGVNS. The CDR3 bases are TGTGCCTGGGGGGGCCAAGAGACCCAGTACTTC. Protein product: CAWGGQETQYF.

In its sample, this clone was seen a few times. V usage is TRBV18 and J usage is TRBJ2-7; the match to TRBD1 covers 9 bases. CDR1 and CDR2 from the germline V gene are KGHSH and LQKENI. The CDR3 runs to 15 residues. V shed 3 bases, J shed 0 bases, and the junction held 3 bases outside the gene matches. CDR3 DNA: TGTGCCAGCTCACCCCGGGACAGGGCCTCCTACGAGCAGTACTTC. It specifies CASSPRDRASYEQYF.

V usage is TRBV10-1 and J usage is TRBJ2-3, with a tentative D call TRBD1 (6 bases). This CDR3 comprises 13 residues. Germline V gene sequence: CDR1 WNHNN, CDR2 SYGVQD (reference sequence). V shed 4 bases and J shed 2 bases, with 7 bases lying between them. The CDR3 region is CASSGDNTDTQYF. CDR3 nucleotide sequence: TGCGCCAGCAGTGGGGACAACACAGATACGCAGTATTTT.

V gene TRBV6-5 combines with J gene TRBJ1-5; 8 nucleotides line up with TRBD1. There are 16 residues in the CDR3. Trimming took 2 bases from V and 3 from J; bases not matched to a gene: 6. Germline lookup yields CDR1 MNHEY and CDR2 SVGAGI. The CDR3 reads CASSYKAGGHNQPQHF. In nucleotides, the CDR3 is TGTGCCAGCAGTTACAAGGCAGGGGGCCACAATCAGCCCCAGCATTTT.

The CDR3 nucleotides are TGCGCCAGCAGCGAAGGGAGCGGACGGAACACTGAAGCTTTCTTT. Amino acid sequence: CASSEGSGRNTEAFF. The chain employs TRBV5-1 and TRBJ1-1; D is unresolved. The germline CDR1 and CDR2 sequences are SGHRS and YFSETQ. The CDR3 loop spans 15 amino acids. V dropped 4 bases and J dropped 1 base, with 14 bases sitting between them. The whole variable domain, remainder taken from reference TRBV5-1 and TRBJ1-1, is KAGVTQTPRYLIKTRGQQVTLSCSPISGHRSVSWYQQTPGQGLQFLFEYFSETQRNKGNFPGRFSGRQFSNSRSEMNVSTLELGDSALYLCASSEGSGRNTEAFFGQGTRLTVV.

This chain uses TRBV11-2 with TRBJ1-1; 8 bases map to TRBD1. Trimming cost V 3 bases and J 1 base; bases outside gene matches: 10. The germline CDR1 and CDR2 sequences are SGHAT and FQNNGV. This CDR3 has 17 amino acids. CDR3 DNA: TGTGCCAGCAGCTTTCTATCCGGACAGGGCTCGAACACTGAAGCTTTCTTT. Its translation is CASSFLSGQGSNTEAFF. Variable domain in full (rest from reference TRBV11-2 and TRBJ1-1): EAGVAQSPRYKIIEKRQSVAFWCNPISGHATLYWYQQILGQGPKLLIQFQNNGVVDDSQLPKDRFSAERLKGVDSTLKIQPAKLEDSAVYLCASSFLSGQGSNTEAFFGQGTRLTVV.

The chain carries TRBV4-3 and TRBJ1-2; D is perhaps TRBD1 (5 bases). The germline V gene has CDR1 LGHNA and CDR2 YSLEER. V lost 0 bases and J 3 bases, leaving 11 bases between the germline ends. CDR3 size: 15 residues. The CDR3 protein is CASSQDRAGHYGYTF. In DNA, the CDR3 is TGCGCCAGCAGCCAAGATAGGGCAGGGCACTATGGCTACACCTTC.

CDR3 sequence reads: CASSIGQGALATNEKLFF. The CDR3 DNA sequence: TGTGCCAGCAGTATCGGACAGGGGGCGCTTGCAACTAATGAAAAACTGTTTTTT. This chain connects TRBV2 to TRBJ1-4; 11 bases map to TRBD1. The CDR3 contains 18 residues. Losses at the gene ends were 5 bases for V and 0 bases for J; bases not matched to a gene: 8. The germline V gene encodes CDR1 SNHLY and CDR2 FYNNEI.

The V and J genes are TRBV5-1 and TRBJ2-5; a weak D match, TRBD1 (6 bases). The CDR3 extends over 14 amino acids. Germline assignment: CDR1 SGHRS and CDR2 YFSETQ. V was pared by 2 bases and J by 1 base, with 9 bases between. The CDR3 nucleotides are TGCGCCAGCAGCTTAACAGGGTTCCAAGAGACCCAGTACTTC. It codes for CASSLTGFQETQYF.

This clone was found a few times. The CDR3 region has the DNA TGTGCCAGCAGTGCACAGGATAATCAGCCCCAGCATTTT. It specifies CASSAQDNQPQHF. V usage is TRBV2 and J usage is TRBJ1-5, with D possibly being TRBD1 (5 bases). V lost 4 bases and J 4 bases, leaving 8 bases between the germline ends. CDR1 SNHLY and CDR2 FYNNEI come from the germline V gene. This CDR3 spans 13 amino acids. The full variable domain, in which reference TRBV2 and TRBJ1-5 provide the parts outside the CDR3, is EPEVTQTPSHQVTQMGQEVILRCVPISNHLYFYWYRQILGQKVEFLVSFYNNEISEKSEIFDDQFSVERPDGSNFTLKIRSTKLEDSAMYFCASSAQDNQPQHFGDGTRLSIL.

The rearrangement uses TRBV15 and TRBJ2-4; D unclear. V lost 6 bases, J lost 5 bases, and 11 bases lay in between. Germline V CDR1 and CDR2: LNHNV, YYDKDF (reference sequence). The CDR3 contains 13 residues. This CDR3 is CATRKPVENIQYF. The CDR3 nucleotides are TGTGCCACCAGAAAGCCCGTAGAAAACATTCAGTACTTC.

The V gene is TRBV6-5, the J gene TRBJ1-2; 7 bases are shared with TRBD1. This CDR3 has 14 amino acids. Germline V gives CDR1 MNHEY, CDR2 SVGAGI. The V segment lost 5 bases and the J segment 6 bases; nucleotides outside the gene matches: 9. CDR3 bases: TGTGCCAGCAGTACGGTACAGGGGACCCATGGCTACACCTTC. Its translation: CASSTVQGTHGYTF.

The rearrangement joins TRBV18 to TRBJ2-7; tentatively, D is TRBD1 (6 bases). CDR1 and CDR2 (germline): KGHSH, LQKENI. The CDR3 sequence is 12 residues long. Deletions cut 5 bases from V and 5 bases from J, with 10 bases between. The CDR3 is CASSSTGNEQYF. CDR3 bases: TGTGCCAGCTCATCCACAGGGAACGAGCAGTACTTC.

This clone was recorded a few times. The chain recombines TRBV30 with TRBJ1-1, with D possibly being TRBD1 (5 bases). The V end lost 0 bases, the J end lost 6 bases, and 11 bases lay between the germline ends. The germline V gene has CDR1 GTSNPN and CDR2 SVGIG (reference sequence). This CDR3 has 13 amino acids. The CDR3 is CAWSVRGVPEAFF. The CDR3 DNA follows: TGTGCCTGGAGTGTACGGGGGGTCCCTGAAGCTTTCTTT.

DNA of the CDR3: TGCAGCGTTGAATTTCGGCGAGGCACTGAAGCTTTCTTT. It translates to CSVEFRRGTEAFF. V is TRBV29-1 and J is TRBJ1-1; D is uncertain. The CDR3 has 13 amino acids. The V and J ends lost 2 bases and 4 bases respectively, with 11 bases between them. CDR1 and CDR2 (germline): SQVTM, ANQGSEA.

V usage is TRBV9 and J usage is TRBJ2-1, with 13 bases identical to TRBD2. Germline CDR1 reads SGDLS; CDR2 reads YYNGEE. V lost 3 bases to trimming and J lost 0 bases; unmatched junction nucleotides: 6. CDR3 length: 18 amino acids. For the CDR3, the DNA is TGTGCCAGCAGCGCGACTAGCGGGGGGCCGAGCTCCTACAATGAGCAGTTCTTC. It encodes CASSATSGGPSSYNEQFF.

V gene TRBV6-6 combines with J gene TRBJ1-2; D may be TRBD1 (6 bases). The germline CDR1 and CDR2 sequences are MNHNY and SVGAGI (reference sequence). This CDR3 comprises 14 residues. Trimming cost V 2 bases and J 7 bases, with 14 bases left between them. The chain's CDR3 is CASSYLSGAGGYTF. CDR3 coding DNA: TGTGCCAGCAGTTACCTCTCAGGGGCGGGTGGCTACACCTTC.

The CDR3 spells CASTQLRSNTGELFF. The CDR3 coding sequence is TGTGCCAGCACTCAACTTAGATCGAACACCGGGGAGCTGTTTTTT. V is TRBV2 and J is TRBJ2-2; D is ambiguous. Germline CDR1 and CDR2: SNHLY and FYNNEI. Trimming took off 7 bases at V and 0 bases at J, with 12 bases between the two ends. The CDR3 loop spans 15 amino acids.

V usage is TRBV9 and J usage is TRBJ1-4, with D possibly matching TRBD1 (5 bases). V was shortened by 3 bases and J by 3 bases, with 12 bases between the two germline ends. The CDR3 has 15 residues. Germline-derived CDR1 and CDR2 are SGDLS and YYNGEE. The CDR3 reads CASSGGDHSNEKLFF. The CDR3 DNA sequence: TGTGCCAGCAGCGGGGGGGACCATTCTAATGAAAAACTGTTTTTT.

The rearrangement links TRBV30 to TRBJ2-7, with 8 bases matching TRBD1. V gave up 0 bases and J gave up 1 base; unmatched junction bases: 14. The CDR3 spans 18 residues. Germline assignment: CDR1 GTSNPN and CDR2 SVGIG (reference sequence). The CDR3 region is CAWSVQAGGTRWSYEQYF. CDR3 in DNA: TGTGCCTGGAGTGTACAGGCAGGGGGCACCAGATGGTCCTACGAGCAGTACTTC.

The V gene is TRBV7-2, the J gene TRBJ1-1, with D tentatively TRBD1 (6 bases). Trimming cost V 5 bases and J 0 bases, with 10 bases left between them. The CDR3 is made up of 14 amino acids. The V gene's germline CDR1 is SGHTA and CDR2 FQGNSA. The CDR3 DNA is TGTGCCAGCAGCCCGAGACAGGTGAACACTGAAGCTTTCTTT. Its protein is CASSPRQVNTEAFF.

This clone has only one observation. V is TRBV2 and J is TRBJ2-7, with 7 bases aligning to TRBD1. The V and J ends lost 2 bases and 13 bases, in that order; junction bases with no gene match: 5. Germline CDR1 reads SNHLY; CDR2 reads FYNNEI. The CDR3 contains 11 residues. CDR3 loop: CASSEPGQTYF. In DNA, the CDR3 is TGTGCCAGCAGTGAACCGGGACAGACTTACTTC.

The chain joins TRBV4-1 to TRBJ2-7; 8 bases fit TRBD1. The V gene's germline CDR1 is MGHRA and CDR2 YSYEKL. V lost 6 bases and J lost 6; bases outside the gene matches: 7. The CDR3 has 13 residues. The CDR3 coding sequence is TGCGCCAGCAGTCTTTCCAGGGGGCTCGAGCAGTACTTC. Residues: CASSLSRGLEQYF.